This TCR beta chain comes out of a study of blood T cell repertoires in COVID-19. Study background: Samples of COVID-19 (acute and convalescent) were obtained from the United States, Italy and Spain.

The CDR3 consists of 13 residues. Trimming at V came to 5 bases and at J to 6 bases, leaving 3 bases not matched to a gene. Germline V lookup: CDR1 MNHEY, CDR2 SVGEGT. Seattle enrolled patients during active infection and tracked them longitudinally. Method: immunoSEQ multiplex PCR; TCRdb's copy keeps in-frame clones and lacks some. Of about half a million clones in the sample, approximately 92% were seen once. Sequenced sample: peripheral blood. The rearrangement uses TRBV6-2 or TRBV6-3 and TRBJ2-7; 11 nucleotides align to TRBD2. The sequence came from a man in his late teens or twenties with COVID-19, enrolled during active disease. The CDR3 sequence is CASSDGLAGEQYF. The CDR3 DNA is TGTGCCAGCAGTGACGGACTAGCGGGCGAGCAGTACTTC.